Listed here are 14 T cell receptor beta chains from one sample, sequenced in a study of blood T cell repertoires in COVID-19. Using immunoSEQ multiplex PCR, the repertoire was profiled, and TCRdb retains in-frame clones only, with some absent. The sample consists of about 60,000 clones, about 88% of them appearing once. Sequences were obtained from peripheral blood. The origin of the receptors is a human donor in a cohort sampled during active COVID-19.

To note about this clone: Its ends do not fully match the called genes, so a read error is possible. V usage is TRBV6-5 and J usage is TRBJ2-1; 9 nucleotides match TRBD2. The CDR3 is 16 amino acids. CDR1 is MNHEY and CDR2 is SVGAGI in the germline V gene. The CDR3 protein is CASRYFSGSSYNEQFF. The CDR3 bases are TGTGCCAGCAGATACTTTAGCGGGAGCTCCTACAATGAGCAGTTCTTC.

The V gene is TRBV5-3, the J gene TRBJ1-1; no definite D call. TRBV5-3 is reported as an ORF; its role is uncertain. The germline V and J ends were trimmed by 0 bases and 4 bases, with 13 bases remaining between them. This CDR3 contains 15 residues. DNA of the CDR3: TGTGCCAGAAGCTTGGTATCAGTGTGTGGCACTGAAGCTTTCTTT. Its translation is CARSLVSVCGTEAFF.

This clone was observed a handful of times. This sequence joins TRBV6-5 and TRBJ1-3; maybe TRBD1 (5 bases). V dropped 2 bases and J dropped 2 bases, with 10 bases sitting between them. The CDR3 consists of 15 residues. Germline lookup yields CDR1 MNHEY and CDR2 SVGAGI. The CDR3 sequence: CASSYDSGAGNTIYF. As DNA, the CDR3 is TGTGCCAGCAGTTACGACAGCGGGGCTGGAAACACCATATATTTT.

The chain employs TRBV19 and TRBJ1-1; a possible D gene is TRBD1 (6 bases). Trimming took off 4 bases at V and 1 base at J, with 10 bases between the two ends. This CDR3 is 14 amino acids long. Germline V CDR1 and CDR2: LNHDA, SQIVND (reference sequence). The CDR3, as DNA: TGTGCCAGTAGTAACGACAGGAGGAACACTGAAGCTTTCTTT. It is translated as CASSNDRRNTEAFF.

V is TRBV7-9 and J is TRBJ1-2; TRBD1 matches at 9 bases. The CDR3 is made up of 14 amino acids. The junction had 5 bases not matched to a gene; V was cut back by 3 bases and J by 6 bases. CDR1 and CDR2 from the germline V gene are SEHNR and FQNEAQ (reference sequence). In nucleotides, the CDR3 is TGTGCCAGCAGCTTTTCCGGGACAGGGAATGGCTACACCTTC. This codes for CASSFSGTGNGYTF.

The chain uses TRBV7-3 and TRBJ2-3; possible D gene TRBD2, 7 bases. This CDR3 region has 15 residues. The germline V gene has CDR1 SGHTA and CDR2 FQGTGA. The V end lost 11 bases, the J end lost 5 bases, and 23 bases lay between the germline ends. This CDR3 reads CASKGGGGAGDTQYF. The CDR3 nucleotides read TGTGCCTCCAAAGGAGGTGGGGGGGCCGGAGATACGCAGTATTTT.

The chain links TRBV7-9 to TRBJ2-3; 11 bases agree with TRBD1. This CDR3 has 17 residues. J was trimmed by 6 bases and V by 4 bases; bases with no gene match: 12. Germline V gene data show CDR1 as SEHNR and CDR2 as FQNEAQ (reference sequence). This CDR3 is CASSSTDRGLRSDTQYF. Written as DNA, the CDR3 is TGTGCCAGCAGCTCAACGGACAGGGGGCTGAGGTCGGATACGCAGTATTTT.

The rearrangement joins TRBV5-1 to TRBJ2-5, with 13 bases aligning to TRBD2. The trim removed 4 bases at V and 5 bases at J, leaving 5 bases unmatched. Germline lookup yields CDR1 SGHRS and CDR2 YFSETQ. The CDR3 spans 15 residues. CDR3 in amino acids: CASSVGLAGRETQYF. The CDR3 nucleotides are TGCGCCAGCAGCGTGGGACTAGCGGGACGGGAGACCCAGTACTTC.

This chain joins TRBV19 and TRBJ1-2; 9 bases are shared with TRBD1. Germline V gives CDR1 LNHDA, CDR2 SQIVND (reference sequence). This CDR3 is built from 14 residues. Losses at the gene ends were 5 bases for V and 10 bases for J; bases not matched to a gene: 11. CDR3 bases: TGTGCCAGTAGTTTTCCGGGACAGGGATTGCACTACACCTTC. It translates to CASSFPGQGLHYTF.

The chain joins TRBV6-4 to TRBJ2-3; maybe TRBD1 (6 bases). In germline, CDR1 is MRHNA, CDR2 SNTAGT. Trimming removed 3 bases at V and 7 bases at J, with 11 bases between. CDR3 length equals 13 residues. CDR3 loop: CASSEGARYTQYF. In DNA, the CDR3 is TGTGCCAGCAGTGAGGGGGCCCGATATACGCAGTATTTT.

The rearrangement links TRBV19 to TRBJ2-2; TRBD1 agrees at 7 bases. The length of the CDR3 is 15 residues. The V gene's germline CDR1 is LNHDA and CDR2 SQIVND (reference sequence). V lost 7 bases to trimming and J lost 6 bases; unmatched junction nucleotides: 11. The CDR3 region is CASKDRFSSAGELFF. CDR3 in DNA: TGTGCCAGTAAGGACAGGTTTAGTTCTGCCGGGGAGCTGTTTTTT. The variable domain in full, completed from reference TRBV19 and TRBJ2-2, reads DGGITQSPKYLFRKEGQNVTLSCEQNLNHDAMYWYRQDPGQGLRLIYYSQIVNDFQKGDIAEGYSVSREKKESFPLTVTSAQKNPTAFYLCASKDRFSSAGELFFGEGSRLTVL.

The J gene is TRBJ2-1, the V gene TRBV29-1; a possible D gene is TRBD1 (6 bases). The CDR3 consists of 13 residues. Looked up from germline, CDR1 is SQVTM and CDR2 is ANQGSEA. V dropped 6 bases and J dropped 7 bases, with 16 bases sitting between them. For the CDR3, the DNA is TGCAGCGTGGGGACAAACCCTAGGAATGAGCAGTTCTTC. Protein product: CSVGTNPRNEQFF.

For the CDR3, the DNA is TGTGCCAGCAGCGGGGCGGATAGTAAGACCCAGTACTTC. Its translation is CASSGADSKTQYF. The chain combines TRBV7-3 with TRBJ2-5; perhaps TRBD1 as D (5 bases). The CDR3 length is 13 residues. V lost 5 bases and J lost 6, with 13 bases in between. Germline-derived CDR1 and CDR2 are SGHTA and FQGTGA.

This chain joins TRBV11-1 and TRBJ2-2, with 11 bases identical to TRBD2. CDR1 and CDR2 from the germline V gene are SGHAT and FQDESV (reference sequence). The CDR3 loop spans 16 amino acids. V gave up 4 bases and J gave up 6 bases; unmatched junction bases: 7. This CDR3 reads CASSSSSGRRAGELFF. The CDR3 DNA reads TGTGCCAGCAGCTCATCTAGCGGGAGGAGGGCCGGGGAGCTGTTTTTT.